This TCR beta chain is drawn from a study of shared clonotypes between healthy human individuals (dated by TCRdb to between 2020 and 2021). The study in broad terms: A couple of women and a few men aged 18 to 49 years were included in the cohort. For each donor, CD4 naive and CD4 memory were each run on three plates, CD8 naive on two plates, and CD8 memory on one plate. To estimate repertoire size and how much clonotypes are shared between individuals, the study performed deep sequencing of blood TCR repertoires from five healthy adults. Different laboratories and diverse techniques were used to prepare libraries and sequence TCR repertoires, to increase sequencing depth and limit assay-specific biases. Each donor's leukapheresis produced roughly between about 0.8 and 8.9 billion PBMCs. Overall results and qualifications from the work: Higher generation probabilities were observed for clonotypes shared by all four sorted-subset donors than for non-shared clonotypes. Based on pairwise subsampling, the degree of clonotype sharing among donors was expected to be affected by sequencing depth. Because the study included a small number of donors, the genetic and exposure-history diversity represented was limited. Naive subsets generally had larger estimated clonotype richness than memory subsets did. Incomplete sequencing was indicated by rarefaction of sorted-subset datasets, despite the large sequencing depth. Across a few donors, roughly 5.1% of naive CD4, roughly 3.5% of naive CD8, 2.3% of memory CD4, and 0.3% to 0.45% of memory CD8 clonotypes were shared. Sampling was restricted to blood, and TCR repertoires in tissues likely differ from the TCR repertoires found in blood.

Worth noting for this clone: Which antigen it targets is not known. No base quality information exists; no much larger clone differs at one position.

At the junction V is shortened by 3 bases and J by 5 bases, with 17 bases in between. The germline V gene supplies CDR1 MGHRA and CDR2 YSYEKL. The CDR3 measures 16 amino acids from cysteine to phenylalanine. Just CDR3 DNA is preserved here, 48 bases in frame from base 1. CD8 naive samples were CD45RO-negative cells positively selected for CCR7, giving a CD45RA+CCR7+ population that excluded TemRA cells. Healthy HIV-negative adults with no recently reported acute infections or vaccinations were included as donors. Every donor was a Caucasian adult residing in Nashville, Tennessee, USA. After blood collection by leukapheresis, PBMCs were isolated using Ficoll-Histopaque density gradient centrifugation and then cryopreserved in the vapor phase of liquid nitrogen. Purity and quantity of every magnetically sorted T cell population were checked by analytical flow cytometry. From each sorted fraction, genomic DNA was isolated and quantified by UV absorbance on a Nanodrop 2000c.

Using the deep immunoSEQ assay, TCR CDR3 regions were amplified from genomic DNA by multiplex PCR. Genomic DNA extracted from each cell subset was distributed evenly over all wells of several immunoSEQ 96-well plates, and each plate served as one replicate. Each replicate PCR for sorted subsets received about 210 ng genomic DNA, equal to roughly 33,000 T cell genomes. Purified libraries were measured with a Qubit 3.0 fluorometer, size-checked on a Bioanalyzer 2100, and measured again with the KAPA Library Quantification kit. Every immunoSEQ 96-well plate was sequenced on a dedicated single-read 150-cycle Illumina NextSeq 550 flow cell. In the authors' own workflow: The immunoSEQ output contained only junctional sequences without quality scores, so filtering could not match that applied to full-length reads. Sequences were annotated with PyIR, a Python wrapper for IgBLAST v1.9, and V/J genes and CDR3 were assigned using IMGT germline references. Reads were removed for weak V/J assignments (E-value above 1e-6), missing CDR3, stop codons, out-of-frame junctions, or ambiguous translated residues. V3J clonotypes were defined by identical inferred V gene, J gene, and CDR3 amino acid sequence. Percentage overlap between repertoires was calculated by dividing the number of shared unique clonotypes by the size of the smaller repertoire. RTK rarefaction, the Chao1 estimator, and Recon v2.1 estimates of unobserved clonotypes were used to assess repertoire richness. Generation probabilities for all TCRbeta clonotypes obtained by the gDNA method from several donors were computed using OLGA. TCRdb retrieved this table from immuneACCESS and kept in-frame rearrangements only. Not all clones are present; in checked studies, unresolved V genes account for under half, and no reason is known for the remainder. V, J and clone size are those of that table, while D and trimming were read from the DNA. A total of roughly 1,800,000 clones appear in this sample, roughly 95% of them only once. The top ten hold 1% to 1.5% of the sample.

The sequenced sample consisted of naive CD8+ T cells sorted from blood. The cell subset or site label of this sample denotes: CD45RA+CCR7+. Here the chain combines TRBV4-1 and TRBJ2-1; a weak D assignment points to TRBD1 (6 bases agree). This receptor was obtained from a man younger than 35 in good health. The CDR3 region reads CASSHLQAQGDNEQFF. The DNA sequence reads TGCGCCAGCAGCCACCTTCAGGCACAGGGAGACAATGAGCAGTTCTTC.